These T cell receptor beta chains were read from a single sample in a study of blood T cell repertoires in COVID-19. Some clones are missing from TCRdb's copy, which holds only in-frame ones; the method was immunoSEQ multiplex PCR. The sample consists of 350,000 or so clones, more than 75% of them appearing once. The sample was peripheral blood. The receptors derive from a woman aged 25 to 39 with COVID-19, enrolled during active disease. Both conserved end residues are part of each CDR3. The D gene is left open where the match is weak. A row's size may be missing; if present it is once, few, many or a size class.

>.|TRBJ1-1|once|TRBV9
TGTGCCAGCAGCCCCTCGGGAAAAGGAGCTTTCTTT
CASSPSGKGAFF
>.|TRBJ2-5|.|TRBV19
TGTGCCAGTAGCGCCTGGGGAGCGTTCAGGGAGACCCAGTACTTC
CASSAWGAFRETQYF
>TRBD2|TRBJ2-1|.|TRBV18
TGTGCCAGCTCACCAGGACTAGCGGGAGCCAACAATGAGCAGTTCTTC
CASSPGLAGANNEQFF
>.|TRBJ1-2|.|TRBV10-1
TGCGCCAGCAGTGAGTGGACAACCACCGAAGGAGGCTACACCTTC
CASSEWTTTEGGYTF
>.|TRBJ2-7|.|TRBV11-2
TGTGCCAGCAGCTCTAGCTTGCTACTCGCCTACGAGCAGTACTTC
CASSSSLLLAYEQYF
>TRBD2|TRBJ2-1|.|TRBV19
TGTGCCAGTAGTTCTCTCAACCGACTAGCGGGGAATTACAATGAGCAGTTCTTC
CASSSLNRLAGNYNEQFF
>.|TRBJ2-1|.|TRBV6-2/TRBV6-3
TGTGCCAGCAGTAACGCGGGGACGGACCGTGAGCAGTTCTTC
CASSNAGTDREQFF
>.|TRBJ1-1|.|TRBV9
TGTGCCAGCAGCGTCAACGGGGGAGAAGCTTTCTTT
CASSVNGGEAFF
>.|TRBJ2-3|.|TRBV9
TGTGCCAGCAGCGTAGACCTAGTGTCAGATACGCAGTATTTT
CASSVDLVSDTQYF
>.|TRBJ2-1|.|TRBV30
TGTGCCTGGAGCCAGAGCGGCTCTTACAATGAGCAGTTCTTC
CAWSQSGSYNEQFF
>.|TRBJ1-5|.|TRBV24-1
TGTGCCACCAGTGAGGCGGGGGGACATAGCAATCAGCCCCAGCATTTT
CATSEAGGHSNQPQHF
>.|TRBJ2-5|.|TRBV5-1
TGCGCCAGCAGCTTGGATGGCACCCTCCAAGAGACCCAGTACTTC
CASSLDGTLQETQYF
>TRBD1|TRBJ2-6|.|TRBV7-2
TGTGCCAGCAGCGCTGGACAGGGGGTCGCCTCTGGGGCCAACGTCCTGACTTTC
CASSAGQGVASGANVLTF
>.|TRBJ2-5|.|TRBV6-6
TGTGCCAGCAGTCGTCAAGCAGGGACCCAGTACTTC
CASSRQAGTQYF